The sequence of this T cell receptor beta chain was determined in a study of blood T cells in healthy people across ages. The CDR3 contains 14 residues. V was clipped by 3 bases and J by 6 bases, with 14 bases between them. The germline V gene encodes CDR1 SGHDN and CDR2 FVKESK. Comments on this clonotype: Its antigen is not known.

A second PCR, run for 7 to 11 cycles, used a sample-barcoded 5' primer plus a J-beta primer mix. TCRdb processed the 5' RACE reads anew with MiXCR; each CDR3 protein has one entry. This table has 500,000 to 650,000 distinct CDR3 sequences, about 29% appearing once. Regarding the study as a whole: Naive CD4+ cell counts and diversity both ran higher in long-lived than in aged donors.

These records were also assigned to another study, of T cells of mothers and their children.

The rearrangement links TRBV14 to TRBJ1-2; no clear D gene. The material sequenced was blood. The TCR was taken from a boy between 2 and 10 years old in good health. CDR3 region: CASSQLNGENGYTF. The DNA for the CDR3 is TGTGCCAGCAGCCAGCTTAACGGGGAGAATGGCTACACCTTC.